This entry features one T cell receptor (beta chain) sequence. The antigen remains undetermined. The data belong to a study of CD8+ T cells in alopecia areata. Background on the study: The drug, oral tofacitinib, was given to treated patients at 5 to 10 mg twice daily. Whole-study results and caveats: Across lesional scalp, and particularly alopecia totalis/universalis, clonality surpassed that of normal scalp. Shared TCR sequences were less clear between patients than in mice, possibly partly from HLA diversity.

The germline gives CDR1 SGHRS, CDR2 YFSETQ. V was trimmed by 4 bases and J by 6 bases, leaving 9 bases between them. The CDR3 runs 12 residues. The authors sorted CD4+ and CD8+ T cells from PBMCs. Following extraction, RNA underwent reverse transcription to cDNA, which served as the sequencing template. Method: immunoSEQ multiplex PCR; TCRdb's copy keeps in-frame clones and lacks some. The sample lists 110,000 or so clones, around two fifths occurring once. J is TRBJ2-3 and V is TRBV5-1; D is possibly TRBD2 (7 bases). The TCR originated in a human donor with alopecia areata. Sequencing was carried out using CD4+ T cells sorted from blood. CDR3 amino acids: CASSRGADTQYF. The DNA for the CDR3 is TGCGCCAGCAGCCGGGGGGCGGATACGCAGTATTTT.